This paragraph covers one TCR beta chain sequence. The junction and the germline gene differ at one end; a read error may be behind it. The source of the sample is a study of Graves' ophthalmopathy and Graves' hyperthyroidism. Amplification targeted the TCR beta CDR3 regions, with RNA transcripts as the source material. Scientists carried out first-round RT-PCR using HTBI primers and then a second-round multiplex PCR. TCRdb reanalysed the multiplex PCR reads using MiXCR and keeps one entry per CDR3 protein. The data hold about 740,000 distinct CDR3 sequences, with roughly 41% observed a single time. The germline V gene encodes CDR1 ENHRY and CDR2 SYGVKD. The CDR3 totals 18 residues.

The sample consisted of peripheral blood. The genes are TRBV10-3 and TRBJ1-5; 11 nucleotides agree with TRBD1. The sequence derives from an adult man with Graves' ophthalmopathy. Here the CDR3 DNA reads TGTGCCAGCAGTTACTCGAGCAGGACAGGGGGCGCGGGTCAGCCCCAGCATTTT. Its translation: CASSYSSRTGGAGQPQHF.